This TCR beta chain was retrieved from a study of Ad26.COV2.S vaccination and SARS-CoV-2 variants. The overall study: The vaccine Ad26.COV2.S was put into the muscle once, or twice with 56 days between. Findings and limits, study-wide: Breadth measured for non-spike TCRs was similar across vaccine and placebo recipients. Following vaccination, spike-specific CD8+ and CD4+ T cell responses reportedly exhibited substantial breadth.

V was clipped by 6 bases and J by 0 bases; unmatched bases: 5. CDR3 length equals 15 residues. Looked up from germline, CDR1 is MNHEY and CDR2 is SMNVEV (reference sequence). Sequencing used immunoSEQ multiplex PCR; TCRdb keeps in-frame clones, though not all of them. The sample includes hundreds of thousands of clones, about 90% seen only once; the top ten take over 1.3%. With respect to this clone: As yet, its antigen is unknown.

Specified treatment: about 20 received Ad26.COV2.S at low or high dose, single or two shots; roughly 5 received placebo; per-sample allocation not given. Day 63 after the first injection of vaccine or placebo was the sampling time. Expressing Wuhan-strain SARS-CoV-2 spike, an Ad26 vector served as the vaccine. The chain is built from TRBV27 and TRBJ1-5, with 7 nucleotides matching TRBD1. The source is a person aged 18-60 years who received the Ad26.COV2.S COVID-19 vaccine or a placebo. Sequenced here: peripheral blood, sampled in a trial of Ad26.COV2.S vaccine versus placebo. The CDR3: CASSRGTASNQPQHF. The CDR3 DNA reads as TGTGCCAGCAGCCGAGGGACAGCTAGCAATCAGCCCCAGCATTTT.